Following are 6 T cell receptor beta chains from one sample sequenced in a study of response to subunit inactivated influenza vaccine (dated by TCRdb to 2017 to 2018). Libraries were made using RT-PCR. The instrument given in TCRdb is Illumina HiSeq 2500. TCRdb itself trimmed the public reads at Q25 with fastp, ran MiXCR and retained productive beta chains. Every entry covers one CDR3 protein and lists the most common genes and DNA from its rows. The sample data list under 950,000 distinct CDR3 sequences, and approximately 22% of these were observed just once. The ten largest clones add up to roughly 10% of the sample. Sequencing used PBMCs from blood, obtained 4 to 6 days after vaccination. Source of these receptors: a man aged 50 to 60 who received an inactivated influenza vaccine. Donor details come from another sample of the same person, matched by shared clones.

The V and J genes are TRBV7-2 and TRBJ1-1; 7 bases match TRBD1. V gave up 6 bases and J gave up 0 bases; unmatched junction bases: 4. The CDR3 runs 14 residues. Germline lookup yields CDR1 SGHTA and CDR2 FQGNSA. The CDR3 sequence: CASRPGQMNTEAFF. For the CDR3, the DNA is TGTGCCAGCAGACCGGGACAGATGAACACTGAAGCTTTCTTT. Full variable domain (remainder filled in from reference TRBV7-2 and TRBJ1-1): GAGVSQSPSNKVTEKGKDVELRCDPISGHTALYWYRQSLGQGLEFLIYFQGNSAPDKSGLPSDRFSAERTGGSVSTLTIQRTQQEDSAVYLCASRPGQMNTEAFFGQGTRLTVV.

This clonotype turned up a few times. V is TRBV10-3 and J is TRBJ2-7; TRBD1 agrees at 9 bases. The CDR3 runs 16 residues. With 3 bases clipped from V and 5 bases from J, the junction kept 11 bases outside the gene matches. Germline CDR1 ENHRY, CDR2 SYGVKD. CDR3 sequence (DNA): TGTGCCATCAGTGATGCCGACAGGGGGTATCTGGACGAGCAGTACTTC. It specifies CAISDADRGYLDEQYF.

The chain's CDR3 is CASSYSSTVNTEAFF. Here the CDR3 DNA reads TGTGCCAGCAGTTACTCGAGTACGGTGAACACTGAAGCTTTCTTT. The rearrangement uses TRBV6-5 and TRBJ1-1; D is uncertain. The germline CDR1 and CDR2 sequences are MNHEY and SVGAGI. V shed 0 bases and J shed 0 bases, with 8 bases lying between them. This CDR3 spans 15 amino acids.

The chain employs TRBV12-3 or TRBV12-4 and TRBJ2-4; D is perhaps TRBD1 (5 bases). With 7 bases removed from V and 0 bases from J, the gap between germline ends came to 10 bases. This CDR3 is built from 14 residues. The CDR3 DNA follows: TGTGCCAGCACCGCCGACAGAGCCAAAAACATTCAGTACTTC. Translating gives CASTADRAKNIQYF.

Only a few counts were recorded for this clonotype. The V gene is TRBV11-2, the J gene TRBJ1-1; maybe TRBD1 (6 bases). The CDR3 contains 15 residues. Germline values: CDR1 SGHAT, CDR2 FQNNGV. V gave up 0 bases and J gave up 0 bases, with 8 bases separating them. CDR3 loop: CASSLEWGLNTEAFF. The CDR3 DNA follows: TGTGCCAGCAGCTTAGAGTGGGGGCTGAACACTGAAGCTTTCTTT.

This chain joins TRBV4-2 and TRBJ2-1; tentatively, D is TRBD2 (6 bases). The length of the CDR3 is 16 residues. In germline, CDR1 is LGHNA, CDR2 YNFKEQ. The germline V and J ends were trimmed by 2 bases and 5 bases, with 16 bases remaining between them. The CDR3 protein is CASSQKSRDWDNEQFF. The CDR3 nucleotides are TGTGCCAGCAGCCAAAAATCCCGGGACTGGGACAATGAGCAGTTCTTC.